This TCR beta chain was sequenced for a study of regulatory T cells in long-lasting Graves disease. Time point described: newly diagnosed GD, antithyroid drugs for less than 3 months. Generation of the TCR library employed RNA extracted from PBMCs. Libraries of TCR beta came from iRepertoire HTBI primers plus Arm-PCR of CDR3 regions. TCRdb re-called the multiplex PCR reads through MiXCR, storing one row per CDR3 protein. This table has about 450,000 distinct CDR3 sequences, roughly 15% appearing once. The CDR3 length is 14 residues. CDR1 and CDR2 from the germline V gene are KGHDR and SFDVKD. Trimming removed 3 bases at V and 4 bases at J, with 10 bases between. This clonotype has only a few counts. This sample was also put to use in a study of T cells in Graves' hyperthyroidism and ophthalmopathy.

The sequenced sample was peripheral blood mononuclear cells (PBMCs), obtained at new diagnosis, from a patient treated with antithyroid drugs. The sequence derives from a woman under 40 with Graves disease. This chain uses TRBV24-1 with TRBJ2-3, with D unclear. CDR3 nucleotide sequence: TGTGCCACCAGTGATGAATACATGGCAGATACGCAGTATTTT. This sequence encodes CATSDEYMADTQYF.